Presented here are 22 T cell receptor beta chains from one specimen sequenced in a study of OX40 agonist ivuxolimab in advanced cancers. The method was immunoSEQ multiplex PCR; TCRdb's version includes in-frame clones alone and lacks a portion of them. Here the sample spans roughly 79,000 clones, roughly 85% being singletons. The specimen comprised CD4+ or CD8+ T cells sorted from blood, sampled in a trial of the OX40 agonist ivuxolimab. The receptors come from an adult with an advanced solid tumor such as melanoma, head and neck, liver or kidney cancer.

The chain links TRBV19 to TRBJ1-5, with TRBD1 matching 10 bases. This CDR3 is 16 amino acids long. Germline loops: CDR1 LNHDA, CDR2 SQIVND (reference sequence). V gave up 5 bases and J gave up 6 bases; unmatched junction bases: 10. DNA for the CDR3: TGTGCCAGTAGTCCGGCGACAGGGGGCTCGGGTCAGCCCCAGCATTTT. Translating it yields CASSPATGGSGQPQHF.

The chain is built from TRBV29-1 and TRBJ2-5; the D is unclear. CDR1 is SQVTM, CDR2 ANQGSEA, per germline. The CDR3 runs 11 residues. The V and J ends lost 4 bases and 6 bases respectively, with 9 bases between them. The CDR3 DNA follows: TGCAGCGTTGCTCCCCCCCAGACCCAGTACTTC. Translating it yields CSVAPPQTQYF.

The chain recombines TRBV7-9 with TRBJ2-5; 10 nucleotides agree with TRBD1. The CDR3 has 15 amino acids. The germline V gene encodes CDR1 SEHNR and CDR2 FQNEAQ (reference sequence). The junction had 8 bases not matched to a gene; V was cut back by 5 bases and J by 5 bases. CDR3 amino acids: CASSRAGTGVETQYF. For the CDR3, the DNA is TGTGCCAGCAGCCGCGCCGGGACAGGGGTTGAGACCCAGTACTTC.

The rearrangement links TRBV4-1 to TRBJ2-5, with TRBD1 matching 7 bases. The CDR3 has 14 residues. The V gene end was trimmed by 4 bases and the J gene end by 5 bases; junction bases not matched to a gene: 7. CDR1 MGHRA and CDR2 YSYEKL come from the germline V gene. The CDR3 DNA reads TGCGCCAGCAGCCGAGCAGGGGGTGTGGAGACCCAGTACTTC. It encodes CASSRAGGVETQYF.

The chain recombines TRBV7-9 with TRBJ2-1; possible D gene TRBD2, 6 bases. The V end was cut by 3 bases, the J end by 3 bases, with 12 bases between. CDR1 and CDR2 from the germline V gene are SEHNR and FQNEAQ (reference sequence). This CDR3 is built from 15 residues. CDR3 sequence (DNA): TGTGCCAGCAGCTTGGATGGGGGACTCTACAATGAGCAGTTCTTC. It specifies CASSLDGGLYNEQFF.

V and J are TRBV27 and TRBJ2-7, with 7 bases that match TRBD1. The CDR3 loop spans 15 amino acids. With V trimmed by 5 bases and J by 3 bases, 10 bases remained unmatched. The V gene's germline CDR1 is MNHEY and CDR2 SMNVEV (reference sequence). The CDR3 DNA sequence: TGTGCCAGCAGTCTCCGGGACAGCAGGTTCTACGAGCAGTACTTC. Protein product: CASSLRDSRFYEQYF.

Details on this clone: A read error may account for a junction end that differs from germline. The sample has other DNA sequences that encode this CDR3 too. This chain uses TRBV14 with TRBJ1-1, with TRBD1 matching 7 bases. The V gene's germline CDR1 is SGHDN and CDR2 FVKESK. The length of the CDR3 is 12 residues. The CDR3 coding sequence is TGCGCCAGCAGCCAAAGCTACAGGGGAGCTTTCTTT. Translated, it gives CASSQSYRGAFF. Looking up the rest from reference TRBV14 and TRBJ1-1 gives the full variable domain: EAGVTQFPSHSVIEKGQTVTLRCDPISGHDNLYWYRRVMGKEIKFLLHFVKESKQDESGMPNNRFLAERTGGTYSTLKVQPAELEDSGVYFCASSQSYRGAFFGQGTRLTVV.

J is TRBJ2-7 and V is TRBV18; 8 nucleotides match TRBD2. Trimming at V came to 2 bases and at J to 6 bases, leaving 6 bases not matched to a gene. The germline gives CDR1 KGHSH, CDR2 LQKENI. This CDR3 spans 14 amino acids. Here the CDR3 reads CASSPTGTRGEQYF. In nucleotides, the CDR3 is TGTGCCAGCTCACCAACCGGGACTAGAGGCGAGCAGTACTTC.

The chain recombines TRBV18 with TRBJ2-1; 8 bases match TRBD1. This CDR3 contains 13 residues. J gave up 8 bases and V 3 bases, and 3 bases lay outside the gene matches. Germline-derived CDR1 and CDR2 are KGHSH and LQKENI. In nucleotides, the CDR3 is TGTGCCAGCTCACCCCGGACAGGGCATGAGCAGTTCTTC. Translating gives CASSPRTGHEQFF.

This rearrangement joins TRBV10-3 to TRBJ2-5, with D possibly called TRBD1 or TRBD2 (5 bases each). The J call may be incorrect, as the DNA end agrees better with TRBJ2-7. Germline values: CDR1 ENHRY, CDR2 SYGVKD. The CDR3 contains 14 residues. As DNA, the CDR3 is TGTGCCATCAGTCCAGGGAGTTCATCCTACGAGCAGTACTTC. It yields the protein CAISPGSSSYEQYF.

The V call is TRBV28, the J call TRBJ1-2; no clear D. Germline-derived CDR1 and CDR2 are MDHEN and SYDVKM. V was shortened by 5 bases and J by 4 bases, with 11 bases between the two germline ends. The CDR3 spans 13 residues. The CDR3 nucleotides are TGTGCCAGCAGTGAGAGGGTGAGCTATGGCTACACCTTC. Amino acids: CASSERVSYGYTF.

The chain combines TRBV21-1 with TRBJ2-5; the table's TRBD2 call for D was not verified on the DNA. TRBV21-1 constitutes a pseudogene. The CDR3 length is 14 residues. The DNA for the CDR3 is TGTGCCAGCAGGGGGACTAGCGGACAAGAGACCCAGTACTTC. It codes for CASRGTSGQETQYF.

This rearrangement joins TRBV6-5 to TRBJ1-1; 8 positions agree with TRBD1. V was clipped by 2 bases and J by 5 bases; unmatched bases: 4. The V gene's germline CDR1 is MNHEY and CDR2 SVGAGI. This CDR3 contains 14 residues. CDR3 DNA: TGTGCCAGCAGTTACGGGACAGGTGGTACTGAAGCTTTCTTT. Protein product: CASSYGTGGTEAFF.

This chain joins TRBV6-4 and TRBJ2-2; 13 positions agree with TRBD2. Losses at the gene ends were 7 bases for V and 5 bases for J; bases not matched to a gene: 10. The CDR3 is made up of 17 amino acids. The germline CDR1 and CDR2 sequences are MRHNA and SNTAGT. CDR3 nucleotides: TGTGCCAGCACCCCGCGGACTAGCGGGAGAGGGACCGGGGAGCTGTTTTTT. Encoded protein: CASTPRTSGRGTGELFF.

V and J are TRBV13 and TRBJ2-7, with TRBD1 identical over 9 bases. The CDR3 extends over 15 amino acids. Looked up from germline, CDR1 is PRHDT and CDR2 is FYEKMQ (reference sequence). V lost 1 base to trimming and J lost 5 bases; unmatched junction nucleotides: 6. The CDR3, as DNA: TGTGCCAGCAGCTTAGCCCCGGACAGGGGACACGAGCAGTACTTC. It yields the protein CASSLAPDRGHEQYF.

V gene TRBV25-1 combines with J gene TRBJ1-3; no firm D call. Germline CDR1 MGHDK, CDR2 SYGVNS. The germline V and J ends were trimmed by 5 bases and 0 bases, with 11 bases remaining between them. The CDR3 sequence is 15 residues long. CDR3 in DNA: TGTGCCAGCAGTCCCCGATCGTCCTCTGGAAACACCATATATTTT. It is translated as CASSPRSSSGNTIYF.

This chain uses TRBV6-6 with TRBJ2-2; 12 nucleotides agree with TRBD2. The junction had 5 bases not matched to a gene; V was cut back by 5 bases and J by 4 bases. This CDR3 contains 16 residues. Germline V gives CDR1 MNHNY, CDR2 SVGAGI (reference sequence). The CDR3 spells CASSNLAGGSTGELFF. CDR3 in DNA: TGTGCCAGCAGTAATCTAGCGGGAGGGTCCACCGGGGAGCTGTTTTTT.

The CDR3 DNA reads TGTGCCAGCAGCCCGACAGCCGACTATGGCTACACCTTC. It specifies CASSPTADYGYTF. The chain carries TRBV9 and TRBJ1-2; D might be TRBD1 (5 bases). This CDR3 spans 13 amino acids. V gave up 4 bases and J gave up 3 bases, with 10 bases separating them. The germline gives CDR1 SGDLS, CDR2 YYNGEE.

For the CDR3, the DNA is TGTGCCAGCAGCTTAGCGACTAGCGGAAGCACAGATACGCAGTATTTT. This gives the protein CASSLATSGSTDTQYF. The chain links TRBV7-2 to TRBJ2-3; TRBD2 aligns across 9 bases. The junction had 1 base not matched to a gene; V was cut back by 0 bases and J by 0 bases. The CDR3 sequence is 16 residues long. Germline V gene lookup returns CDR1 SGHTA and CDR2 FQGNSA.

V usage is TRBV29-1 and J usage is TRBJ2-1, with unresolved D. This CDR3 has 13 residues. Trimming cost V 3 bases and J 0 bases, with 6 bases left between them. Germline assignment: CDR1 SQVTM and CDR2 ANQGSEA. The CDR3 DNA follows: TGCAGCGTTGACCACTACTCCTACAATGAGCAGTTCTTC. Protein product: CSVDHYSYNEQFF.

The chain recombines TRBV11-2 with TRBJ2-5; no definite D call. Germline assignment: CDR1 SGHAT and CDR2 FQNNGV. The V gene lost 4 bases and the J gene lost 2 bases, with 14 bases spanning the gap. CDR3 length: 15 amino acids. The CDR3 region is CASSSLRAHQETQYF. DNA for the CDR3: TGTGCCAGCAGCTCCCTCCGAGCGCATCAAGAGACCCAGTACTTC.

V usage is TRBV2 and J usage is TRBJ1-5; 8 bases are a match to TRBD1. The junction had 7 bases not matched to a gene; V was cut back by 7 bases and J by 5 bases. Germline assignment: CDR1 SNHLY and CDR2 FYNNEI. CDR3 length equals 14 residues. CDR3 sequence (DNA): TGTGCCAGCACCTGGGACAGGAGAGATCAGCCCCAGCATTTT. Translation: CASTWDRRDQPQHF.